Given below is one TCR beta chain in context. The repertoire was sequenced with immunoSEQ multiplex PCR; TCRdb's copy has only in-frame clones and lacks some. The table includes 20,000 or so clones, around 89% detected once. The data were taken from a study of T cells after posttransplantation cyclophosphamide. The CDR3 has 15 amino acids. V was clipped by 6 bases and J by 7 bases; unmatched bases: 10. The V gene's germline CDR1 is SNHLY and CDR2 FYNNEI. Sampled 1 year posttransplant, controls received myeloablative marrow transplants, methotrexate and a calcineurin inhibitor. The V and J genes are TRBV2 and TRBJ2-4; 9 bases are shared with TRBD1. The sample here was PBMCs, taken 359 days after allogeneic stem cell transplant with calcineurin inhibitor and methotrexate. This TCR derives from a female patient between 30 and 40 years old who received an allogeneic stem cell transplant from an unrelated donor, was CMV-positive, and had acute and chronic GVHD. Some of these T cells may belong to the graft donor. CDR3 coding DNA: TGTGCCAGCAGCGCCACAGGGGGCAGTGGGAACATTCAGTACTTC. It translates to CASSATGGSGNIQYF.